The 10 T cell receptor beta chains below all came from one sample that was sequenced in a study of vaccination effects on CD4 cells after COVID-19. Libraries were prepared by immunoSEQ multiplex PCR; TCRdb keeps only in-frame clonotypes and omits some of them. The table has approximately 61,000 clones, less than 80% seen once; the top ten hold less than 1.5%. Their target antigens are unknown. Antigen-specific CD4+ T cells expanded by the ViraFEST assay with viral peptide pools were then sequenced. Following culture for 9 to 11 days, CD4+ T cells were isolated. It was two doses of either the BNT162b2 or mRNA-1273 vaccine that participants received. The sample here was CD4+ T cells from PBMCs cultured with HCoV-229E spike peptides, taken after COVID-19 vaccination. The origin of the receptors is a human donor who received a COVID-19 vaccine.

The rearrangement uses TRBV5-4 and TRBJ1-1; no clear D gene. Per germline, CDR1 SGHNT and CDR2 YYREEE (reference sequence). Trimming shortened V by 0 bases and J by 1 base, and 13 bases separated the two germline ends. The CDR3 covers 16 residues. The DNA for the CDR3 is TGTGCCAGCAGCTTGGGACCCGGGAGATGGAACACTGAAGCTTTCTTT. Translating it yields CASSLGPGRWNTEAFF. Full variable domain (rest looked up from reference TRBV5-4 and TRBJ1-1): ETGVTQSPTHLIKTRGQQVTLRCSSQSGHNTVSWYQQALGQGPQFIFQYYREEENGRGNFPPRFSGLQFPNYSSELNVNALELDDSALYLCASSLGPGRWNTEAFFGQGTRLTVV.

The gene calls are TRBV7-3 and TRBJ2-1; D unclear. Trimming took 5 bases from V and 0 from J, leaving 14 bases between them. The CDR3 contains 16 residues. Germline values: CDR1 SGHTA, CDR2 FQGTGA. The CDR3 DNA reads as TGTGCCAGCAGCCCAAATCCCTCCAGCTCCTACAATGAGCAGTTCTTC. It codes for CASSPNPSSSYNEQFF.

The chain has TRBV5-1 and TRBJ2-3; TRBD1 matches 10 bases. Germline trimming cut 6 bases from V and 4 bases from J; bases unmatched to any gene: 5. Germline CDR1 reads SGHRS; CDR2 reads YFSETQ. There are 14 residues in the CDR3. The CDR3 protein is CASIETGGPDTQYF. The CDR3, as DNA: TGCGCCAGCATTGAGACAGGGGGCCCAGATACGCAGTATTTT.

The chain has TRBV7-8 and TRBJ1-5; TRBD1 matches 9 bases. V lost 4 bases and J lost 7; bases outside the gene matches: 8. Germline values: CDR1 SGHVS, CDR2 FQNEAQ. CDR3 length: 15 amino acids. In DNA, the CDR3 is TGTGCCAGCAGCTGGGGACAGGGCAGCAGACAGCCCCAGCATTTT. It is translated as CASSWGQGSRQPQHF.

This clone was recorded a few times. The V call is TRBV2, the J call TRBJ2-7; 10 nucleotides align to TRBD2. From germline, CDR1 is SNHLY and CDR2 FYNNEI. CDR3 length: 14 amino acids. Trimming took 7 bases from V and 1 from J; bases not matched to a gene: 4. CDR3 nucleotides: TGTGCCAGCACCGGGACTAGCGCATCCTACGAGCAGTACGTC. Residues: CASTGTSASYEQYV.

This sequence joins TRBV5-1 and TRBJ1-4; no firm D call. Germline V CDR1 and CDR2: SGHRS, YFSETQ. V lost 2 bases and J lost 4, with 6 bases in between. The CDR3 has 13 residues. The CDR3 coding sequence is TGCGCCAGCAGCTTACAAAATAATGAAAAACTGTTTTTT. Translated: CASSLQNNEKLFF.

The chain couples TRBV7-8 to TRBJ1-5; D remains ambiguous. Looked up from germline, CDR1 is SGHVS and CDR2 is FQNEAQ. The ends were cut back, 5 bases at V and 4 bases at J, with 9 bases in the middle. The CDR3 extends over 13 amino acids. CDR3 DNA: TGTGCCAGCAGCGCCGACGGGAATCAGCCCCAGCATTTT. This encodes CASSADGNQPQHF.

V usage is TRBV6-4 and J usage is TRBJ2-7; D gene ambiguous. This CDR3 is built from 12 residues. CDR1 is MRHNA and CDR2 is SNTAGT in the germline V gene. The CDR3 sequence is CASRALDPSLDV. For the CDR3, the DNA is TGTGCCAGCAGGGCGCTCGACCCATCACTGGACGTC.

The chain links TRBV23-1 to TRBJ2-4; D assignment may be TRBD1 or TRBD2 (7 bases each). TRBV23-1 is an ORF, and what it does is uncertain. The germline V and J ends were trimmed by 0 bases and 6 bases, with 15 bases remaining between them. This CDR3 region has 16 residues. The CDR3: CASSQSVDREGNIQYF. The CDR3 nucleotides are TGCGCCAGCAGTCAATCAGTAGACAGGGAGGGAAACATTCAGTACTTC.

This clone occurred a few times. The rearrangement links TRBV5-1 to TRBJ2-2; a weak D match, TRBD2 (6 bases). Germline V gives CDR1 SGHRS, CDR2 YFSETQ. V lost 0 bases and J lost 7, with 16 bases in between. This CDR3 contains 16 residues. CDR3: CASSLVPGGRVGELFF. The CDR3 DNA sequence: TGCGCCAGCAGCTTGGTTCCCGGGGGTCGGGTCGGGGAGCTGTTTTTT.